This TCR beta chain was sequenced in a study of cytomegalovirus exposure and HLA in healthy donors. Findings and caveats of the study: By HLA locus, TCR association rates varied in a later analysis, with DRB1 showing the most and HLA-C the fewest.

On this clone: Its antigen is not identified.

Researchers ran the PCR with 60 Vbeta and 13 Jbeta primers. Under the authors' procedure: There were 80 million to 95 million unique TCR beta chains by a later count, and approximately 11 million of them were shared. Assay used: immunoSEQ multiplex PCR; TCRdb lists only in-frame clones, some missing. V and J calls and clone size are given by that table; D and trimming were obtained from the DNA. The sample gives approximately 79,000 clones, roughly 79% of which show up once; around 5.1% is in the top ten. This CDR3 spans 10 amino acids. V lost 6 bases and J 6 bases, leaving 6 bases between the germline ends. Germline CDR1 is MDHEN and CDR2 is SYDVKM.

Sequencing was done on a sample of PBMCs. The V and J genes are TRBV28 and TRBJ2-7; a possible D gene is TRBD1 (5 bases). The receptor comes from a male donor in good health and CMV-seropositive. CDR3 in amino acids: CASRRGEQYF. CDR3 nucleotide sequence: TGTGCCAGCAGAAGGGGCGAGCAGTACTTC.